This T cell receptor beta chain was sequenced for a study of metastatic and nonmetastatic thyroid tumors. Study at large: Peripheral blood and tumor or nodule samples from malignant and benign thyroid patients were compared. Study-level results: Versus benign nodules, malignant thyroid tumors reportedly had significantly higher TCR beta diversity, in blood and tumor.

Comment on this clone: Its antigen is still unknown.

Authors' data handling: The authors used CDR3 differences across clinicopathological groups to build a distant-metastasis classifier for papillary thyroid cancer. TCRdb reanalyzed the PCR reads with MiXCR. V and J calls and clone size were set by TCRdb, not the authors. The table lists approximately 40,000 clones, less than 35% of them singletons, with around 9.6% in the top ten. The germline V gene encodes CDR1 LNHDA and CDR2 SQIVND (reference sequence). The CDR3 consists of 12 residues. V lost 5 bases, J lost 8 bases, and 10 bases lay in between. Thyroid surgery took place with no prior treatment in any patient.

The TCR comes from a male donor with papillary thyroid cancer or a benign thyroid nodule (not recorded which). Some clones in this sample may be carry-over from other donors' samples. The chain uses TRBV19 and TRBJ1-5; no firm D call. The sequencing input was blood. Here the CDR3 DNA reads TGTGCCAGTAGTCCCAACCGTGAGCCCCAGCATTTT. Protein sequence: CASSPNREPQHF.